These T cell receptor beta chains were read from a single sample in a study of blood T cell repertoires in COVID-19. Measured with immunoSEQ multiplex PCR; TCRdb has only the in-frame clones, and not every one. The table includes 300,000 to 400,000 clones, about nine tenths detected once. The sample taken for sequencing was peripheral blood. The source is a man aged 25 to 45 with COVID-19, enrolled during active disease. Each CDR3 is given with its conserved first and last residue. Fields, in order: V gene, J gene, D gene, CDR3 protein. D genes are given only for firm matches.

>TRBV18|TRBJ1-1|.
CASSYGGNTEAFF
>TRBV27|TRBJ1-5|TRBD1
CASSKRQGRDQPQHF
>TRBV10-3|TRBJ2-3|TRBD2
CAIRGLAGAGDTQYF
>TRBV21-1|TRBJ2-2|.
CASSTVLRRGGELFF
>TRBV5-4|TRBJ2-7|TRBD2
CASSPGTTNSYEQYF
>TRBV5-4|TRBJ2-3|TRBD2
CASSSHRTSGATDTQYF
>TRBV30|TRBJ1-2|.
CAWSNPGPRRGYTF
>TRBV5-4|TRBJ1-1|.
CASSSRGKWNTEAFF
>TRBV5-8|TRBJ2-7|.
CASSPQDSYEQYF
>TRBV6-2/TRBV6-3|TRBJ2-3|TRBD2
CASSYGGRVTDTQYF
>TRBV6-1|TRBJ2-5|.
CASSELSGSTETQYF
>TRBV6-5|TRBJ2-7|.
CASSRRSRYEQYF
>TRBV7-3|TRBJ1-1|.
CASSLQRGTEAFF
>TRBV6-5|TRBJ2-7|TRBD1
CASRPTGGKYEQYF
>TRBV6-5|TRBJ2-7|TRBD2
CASTAGLASYEQYF
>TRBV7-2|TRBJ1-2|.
CASSSGGRLKGYTF
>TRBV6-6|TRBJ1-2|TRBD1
CASSAGQGTYGYTF
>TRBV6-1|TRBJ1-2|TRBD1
CASSARDREGAGGYTF
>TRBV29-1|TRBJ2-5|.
CSVEEGAQTQYF
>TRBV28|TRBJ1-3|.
CASRAAGNTIYF
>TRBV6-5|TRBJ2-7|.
CASSYRGGRTYEQYF
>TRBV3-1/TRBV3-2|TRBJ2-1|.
CASSRGMLSYNEQFF
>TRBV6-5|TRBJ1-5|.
CASSPYYSNQPQHF
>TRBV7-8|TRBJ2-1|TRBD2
CASSLGLAGRLNYNEQFF
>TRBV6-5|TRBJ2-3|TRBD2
CASSYKGVLAGNTQYF
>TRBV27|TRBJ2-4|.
CASSLSIFEKGDAKNIQYF
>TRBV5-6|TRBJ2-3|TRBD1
CASSFGTGSRGDTQYF
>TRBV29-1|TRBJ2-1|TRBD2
CSVVTSGSVGEQFF
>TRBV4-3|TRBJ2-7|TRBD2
CASSQVRERGGRYEQYF
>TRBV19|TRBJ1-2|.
CASSIEYGYTF